This TCR beta chain comes out of a study of cytomegalovirus exposure and HLA in healthy donors. This clone was detected a few times. Both 60 Vbeta primers and 13 Jbeta primers went into the PCR. Method: immunoSEQ multiplex PCR; TCRdb's copy keeps in-frame clones and lacks some. The data show 200,000 to 250,000 clones, with approximately 70% seen just once and approximately 2.5% held by the top ten. Germline V CDR1 and CDR2: SNHLY, FYNNEI. This CDR3 is built from 17 residues. The junction had 12 bases not matched to a gene; V was cut back by 6 bases and J by 2 bases. Sequenced: PBMCs. The origin of this receptor is a man aged 35-49 years in good health and CMV-seropositive. The V and J genes are TRBV2 and TRBJ2-5; TRBD1 agrees at 10 bases. The CDR3 bases are TGTGCCAGCAGCTCCACTGACAGGGGGCACCGTCAAGAGACCCAGTACTTC. It specifies CASSSTDRGHRQETQYF.